The entry below gives a single TCR beta chain sequence along with its context. This specimen belongs to a study of shared clonotypes between healthy human individuals. The protocol was immunoSEQ multiplex PCR, while the TCRdb copy is restricted to in-frame clones and leaves out a portion. Of about a million clones in the sample, under 80% were seen once. The germline V gene encodes CDR1 LNHDA and CDR2 SQIVND (reference sequence). V dropped 3 bases and J dropped 3 bases, with 9 bases sitting between them. The length of the CDR3 is 13 residues. The chain has TRBV19 and TRBJ2-7; unclear D gene. The source of this sequence is a man younger than 30 in good health. The sequencing input was memory CD4+ T cells sorted from blood. Stated subset: CD45RA-negative fraction. The CDR3 sequence is CASSMTQNYEQYF. The CDR3 DNA follows: TGTGCCAGTAGTATGACTCAGAACTACGAGCAGTACTTC.